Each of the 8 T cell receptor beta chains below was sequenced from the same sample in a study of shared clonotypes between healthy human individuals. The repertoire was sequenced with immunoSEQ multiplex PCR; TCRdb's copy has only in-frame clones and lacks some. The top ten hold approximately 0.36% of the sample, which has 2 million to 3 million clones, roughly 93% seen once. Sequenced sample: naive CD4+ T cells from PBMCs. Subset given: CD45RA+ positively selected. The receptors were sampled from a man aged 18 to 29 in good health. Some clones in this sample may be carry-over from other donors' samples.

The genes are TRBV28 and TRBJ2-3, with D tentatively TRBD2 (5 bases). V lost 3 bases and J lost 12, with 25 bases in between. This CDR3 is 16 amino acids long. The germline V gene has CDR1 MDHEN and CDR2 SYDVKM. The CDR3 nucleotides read TGTGCCAGCAGTTTCAGCGGTTCCGGGAAGGTTTTTTCACAGTATTTT. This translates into CASSFSGSGKVFSQYF.

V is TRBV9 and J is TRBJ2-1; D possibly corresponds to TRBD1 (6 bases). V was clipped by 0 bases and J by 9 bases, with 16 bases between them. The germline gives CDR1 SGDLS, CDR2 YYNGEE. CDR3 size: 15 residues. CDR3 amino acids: CASSVGAGEGTEQFF. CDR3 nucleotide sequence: TGTGCCAGCAGCGTAGGGGCAGGGGAAGGTACTGAGCAGTTCTTC. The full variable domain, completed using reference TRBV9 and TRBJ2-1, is DSGVTQTPKHLITATGQRVTLRCSPRSGDLSVYWYQQSLDQGLQFLIQYYNGEERAKGNILERFSAQQFPDLHSELNLSSLELGDSALYFCASSVGAGEGTEQFFGPGTRLTVL.

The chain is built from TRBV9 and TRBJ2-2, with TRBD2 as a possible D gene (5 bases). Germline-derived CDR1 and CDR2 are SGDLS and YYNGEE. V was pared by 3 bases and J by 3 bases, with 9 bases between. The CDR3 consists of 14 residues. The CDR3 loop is CASSARVYTGELFF. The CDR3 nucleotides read TGTGCCAGCAGCGCGAGGGTGTACACCGGGGAGCTGTTTTTT.

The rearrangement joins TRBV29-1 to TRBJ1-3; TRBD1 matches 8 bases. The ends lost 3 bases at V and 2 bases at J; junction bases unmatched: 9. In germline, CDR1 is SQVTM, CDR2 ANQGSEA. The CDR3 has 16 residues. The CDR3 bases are TGCAGCGTTGATATAGAACAGACAGGGGCTGGAAACACCATATATTTT. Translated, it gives CSVDIEQTGAGNTIYF.

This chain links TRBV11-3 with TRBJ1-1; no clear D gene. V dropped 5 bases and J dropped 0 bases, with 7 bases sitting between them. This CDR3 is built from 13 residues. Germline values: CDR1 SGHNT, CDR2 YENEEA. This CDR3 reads CASSKHLNTEAFF. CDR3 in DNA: TGTGCCAGCAGCAAACACTTGAACACTGAAGCTTTCTTT.

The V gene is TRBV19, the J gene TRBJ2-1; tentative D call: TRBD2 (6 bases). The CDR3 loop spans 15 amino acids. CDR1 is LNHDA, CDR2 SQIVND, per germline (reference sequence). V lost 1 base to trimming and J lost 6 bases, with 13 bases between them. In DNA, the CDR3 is TGTGCCAGTAGTATAGCCCTAGCGTCTTCCAATGAGCAGTTCTTC. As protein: CASSIALASSNEQFF.

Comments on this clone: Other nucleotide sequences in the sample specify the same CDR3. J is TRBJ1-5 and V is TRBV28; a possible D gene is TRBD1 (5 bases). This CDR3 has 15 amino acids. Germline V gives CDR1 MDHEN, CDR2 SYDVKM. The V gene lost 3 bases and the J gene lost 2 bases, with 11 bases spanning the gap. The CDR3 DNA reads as TGTGCCAGCAGTTTTAGCGGGGGGGGCAATCAGCCCCAGCATTTT. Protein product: CASSFSGGGNQPQHF.

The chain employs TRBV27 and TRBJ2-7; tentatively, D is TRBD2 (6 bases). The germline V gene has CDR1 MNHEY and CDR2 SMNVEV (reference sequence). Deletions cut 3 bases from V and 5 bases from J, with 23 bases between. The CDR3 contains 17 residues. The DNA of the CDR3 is TGTGCCAGCAGTTTGGAGGGCGGGGCTCTGAGGCCCCACGAGCAGTACTTC. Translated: CASSLEGGALRPHEQYF.